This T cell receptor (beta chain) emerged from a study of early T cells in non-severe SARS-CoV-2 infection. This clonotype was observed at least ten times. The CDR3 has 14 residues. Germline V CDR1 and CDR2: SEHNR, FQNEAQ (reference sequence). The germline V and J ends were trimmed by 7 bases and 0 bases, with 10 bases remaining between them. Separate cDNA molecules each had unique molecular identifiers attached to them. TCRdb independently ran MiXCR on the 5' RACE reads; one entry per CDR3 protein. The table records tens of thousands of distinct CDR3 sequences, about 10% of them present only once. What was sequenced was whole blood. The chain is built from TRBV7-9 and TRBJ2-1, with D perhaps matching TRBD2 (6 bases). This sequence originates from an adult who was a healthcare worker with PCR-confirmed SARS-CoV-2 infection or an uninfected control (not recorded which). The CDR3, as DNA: TGTGCCAGCAACGGGGGTAACTCCTACAATGAGCAGTTCTTC. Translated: CASNGGNSYNEQFF.